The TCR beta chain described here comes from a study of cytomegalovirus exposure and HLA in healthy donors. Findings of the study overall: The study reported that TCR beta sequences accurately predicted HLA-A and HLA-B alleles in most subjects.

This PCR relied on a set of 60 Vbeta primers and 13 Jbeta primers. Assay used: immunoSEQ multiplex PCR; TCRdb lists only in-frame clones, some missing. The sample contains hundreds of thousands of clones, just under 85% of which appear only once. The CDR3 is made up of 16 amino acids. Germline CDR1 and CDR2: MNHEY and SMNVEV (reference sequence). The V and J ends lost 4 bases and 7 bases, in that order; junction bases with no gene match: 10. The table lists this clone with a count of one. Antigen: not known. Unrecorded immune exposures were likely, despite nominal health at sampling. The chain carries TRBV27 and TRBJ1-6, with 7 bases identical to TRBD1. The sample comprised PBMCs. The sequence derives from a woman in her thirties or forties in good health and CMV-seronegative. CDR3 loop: CASSSRGEPQNSPLHF. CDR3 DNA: TGTGCCAGCAGTTCCAGGGGGGAACCTCAGAATTCACCCCTCCACTTT.